Following are 29 T cell receptor beta chains from one sample sequenced in a study of cytomegalovirus exposure and HLA in healthy donors. PCR was performed using 60 Vbeta and 13 Jbeta primers. Sequencing used immunoSEQ multiplex PCR; TCRdb keeps in-frame clones, though not all of them. The sample consists of over 20,000 clones, almost 70% of them appearing once. Material for sequencing was PBMCs. Source of these receptors: a woman aged 50 to 60 in good health and CMV-seronegative.

This chain joins TRBV29-1 and TRBJ2-7; D may be TRBD2 (5 bases). V was pared by 7 bases and J by 2 bases, with 12 bases between. CDR1 is SQVTM and CDR2 is ANQGSEA in the germline V gene. The CDR3 contains 12 residues. The CDR3 protein is CSAADSTYEQYF. CDR3 DNA sequence: TGCAGCGCCGCGGACTCGACCTACGAGCAGTACTTC.

The J gene is TRBJ1-2, the V gene TRBV30; 7 bases line up with TRBD1. The CDR3 runs to 13 residues. The J segment lost 5 bases and the V segment lost 3 bases, leaving 6 bases of the junction unmatched. Germline V lookup: CDR1 GTSNPN, CDR2 SVGIG (reference sequence). The CDR3 nucleotides are TGTGCCTGGAGAGGACAGGTTGATTATGGCTACACCTTC. This encodes CAWRGQVDYGYTF.

The chain carries TRBV29-1 and TRBJ2-5, with D perhaps matching TRBD1 (7 bases). This CDR3 is built from 14 residues. Per the germline V gene, CDR1 is SQVTM and CDR2 is ANQGSEA. V gave up 1 base and J gave up 11 bases, with 20 bases separating them. CDR3 sequence: CSVEGGGGGDEQYF. The CDR3 nucleotides are TGCAGCGTTGAAGGTGGAGGAGGGGGCGATGAGCAGTACTTC.

With respect to this clone: One end of the junction varies from germline; a read error may be responsible. The genes are TRBV7-9 and TRBJ1-1; possibly TRBD1 for D (6 bases). CDR3 length: 16 residues. Germline CDR1 and CDR2: SEHNR and FQNEAQ (reference sequence). In DNA, the CDR3 is TGTGCCAGCAGCTCAATTTCCGGGACACTTAACATTGAAGCTTTCTTT. It yields the protein CASSSISGTLNIEAFF.

The chain links TRBV11-2 to TRBJ1-5; D call uncertain. The length of the CDR3 is 13 residues. Germline CDR1 is SGHAT and CDR2 is FQNNGV. V shed 2 bases and J shed 5 bases, with 7 bases lying between them. CDR3 DNA: TGTGCCAGCAGCTTAAAACAACATCAGCCCCAGCATTTT. This codes for CASSLKQHQPQHF.

V and J are TRBV4-1 and TRBJ1-3; D remains ambiguous. CDR1 MGHRA and CDR2 YSYEKL come from the germline V gene. The germline V and J ends were trimmed by 0 bases and 0 bases, with 6 bases remaining between them. CDR3 length: 15 amino acids. The CDR3 coding sequence is TGCGCCAGCAGCCAAGAACGGGTCTCTGGAAACACCATATATTTT. It encodes CASSQERVSGNTIYF.

The chain recombines TRBV29-1 with TRBJ1-1; tentatively, D is TRBD1 (5 bases). The germline V and J ends were trimmed by 6 bases and 6 bases, with 11 bases remaining between them. Germline CDR1 reads SQVTM; CDR2 reads ANQGSEA. This CDR3 is built from 11 residues. The CDR3 bases are TGCAGCGTCGGGACTGCGGCTGAAGCTTTCTTT. Its protein is CSVGTAAEAFF.

The genes are TRBV6-6 and TRBJ2-7; D might be TRBD1 (6 bases). CDR3 size: 14 residues. From germline, CDR1 is MNHNY and CDR2 SVGAGI (reference sequence). The ends were cut back, 7 bases at V and 6 bases at J, with 19 bases in the middle. The CDR3, as DNA: TGTGCCAGCACCGAAGACAGGCTCTTTGGCGAGCAGTACTTC. This translates into CASTEDRLFGEQYF.

This chain uses TRBV4-1 with TRBJ2-7, with 10 bases fitting TRBD1. This CDR3 comprises 16 residues. Germline CDR1 MGHRA, CDR2 YSYEKL. V lost 1 base, J lost 4 bases, and 7 bases stayed unmatched. The CDR3 nucleotides read TGCGCCAGCAGCCAAGGTAGACAGGGGGCAAGATACGAGCAGTACTTC. It translates to CASSQGRQGARYEQYF.

This clone appeared a single time. V and J are TRBV6-5 and TRBJ1-1; 7 bases match TRBD1. CDR1 and CDR2 from the germline V gene are MNHEY and SVGAGI. This CDR3 spans 14 amino acids. V was clipped by 6 bases and J by 4 bases; unmatched bases: 8. For the CDR3, the DNA is TGTGCCAGCAGAACCCCAAACAGGGGCACTGAAGCTTTCTTT. Residues: CASRTPNRGTEAFF.

This clone was picked up a small number of times. The chain recombines TRBV29-1 with TRBJ2-3; possibly TRBD1 for D (7 bases). This CDR3 is built from 13 residues. The V end lost 5 bases, the J end lost 5 bases, and 14 bases lay between the germline ends. CDR1 is SQVTM, CDR2 ANQGSEA, per germline. The CDR3 loop reads CSVQGGRGDTQYF. For the CDR3, the DNA is TGCAGCGTTCAGGGGGGCAGGGGAGATACGCAGTATTTT.

The rearrangement joins TRBV6-6 to TRBJ2-7; maybe TRBD1 (6 bases). Trimming removed 4 bases at V and 0 bases at J, with 13 bases between. This CDR3 region has 15 residues. Per germline, CDR1 MNHNY and CDR2 SVGAGI (reference sequence). In DNA, the CDR3 is TGTGCCAGCAGTTTTCACAGGGAGAGCTCCTACGAGCAGTACTTC. Translating it yields CASSFHRESSYEQYF.

The CDR3, as DNA: TGCGCCAGCAGCGCGACAGGGGCGAACACTGAAGCTTTCTTT. Protein product: CASSATGANTEAFF. The J gene is TRBJ1-1, the V gene TRBV5-1, with 8 bases matching TRBD1. The CDR3 spans 14 residues. CDR1 is SGHRS, CDR2 YFSETQ, per germline. V was pared by 4 bases and J by 1 base, with 3 bases of the junction left unmatched.

There are a few counts of this clone. The chain uses TRBV28 and TRBJ1-4; 7 bases are shared with TRBD1. Germline-derived CDR1 and CDR2 are MDHEN and SYDVKM. V shed 4 bases and J 8 bases; nucleotides not matched to a gene: 10. The CDR3 covers 15 residues. Here the CDR3 DNA reads TGTGCCAGCAGTTCCCAGGACAGGTTTAGGGAAAAACTGTTTTTT. This sequence encodes CASSSQDRFREKLFF.

CDR3 region: CASSAGDGMFF. In DNA form, the CDR3 reads TGTGCCAGCAGCGCGGGAGACGGTATGTTTTTT. This chain links TRBV9 with TRBJ1-4; no reliable D call. V was shortened by 3 bases and J by 15 bases, with 12 bases between the two germline ends. The germline CDR1 and CDR2 sequences are SGDLS and YYNGEE. The CDR3 runs 11 residues.

The chain links TRBV6-7 to TRBJ1-1, with 9 bases matching TRBD1. TRBV6-7 qualifies as an ORF whose function is uncertain. CDR3 length: 16 residues. V shed 0 bases, J shed 6 bases, and the junction held 8 bases outside the gene matches. This CDR3 is CASSYSTGQGKSEAFF. In nucleotides, the CDR3 is TGTGCCAGCAGTTACTCTACGGGACAGGGTAAGTCTGAAGCTTTCTTT.

This clone was seen only a few times. The J gene is TRBJ1-2, the V gene TRBV18; D remains ambiguous. The CDR3 is made up of 14 amino acids. CDR1 and CDR2 from the germline V gene are KGHSH and LQKENI. Trimming cost V 0 bases and J 0 bases, with 5 bases left between them. CDR3 loop: CASSPPTTNYGYTF. The CDR3 nucleotides read TGTGCCAGCTCACCACCGACAACTAACTATGGCTACACCTTC.

V and J are TRBV5-6 and TRBJ1-2; D gene ambiguous. Germline CDR1 is SGHDT and CDR2 is YYEEEE. V lost 4 bases and J 8 bases, leaving 24 bases between the germline ends. CDR3 length: 16 residues. The chain's CDR3 is CASSPRVAANPRGYTF. The CDR3 DNA is TGTGCCAGCAGCCCTCGCGTCGCCGCAAACCCTCGCGGCTACACCTTC.

DNA of the CDR3: TGCGCCAGCGTATTTTGCGAGCAGTACTTC. As protein: CASVFCEQYF. The rearrangement joins TRBV10-1 to TRBJ2-7, with no clear D. Germline V gives CDR1 WNHNN, CDR2 SYGVQD (reference sequence). Trimming pared 8 bases from V and 6 bases from J, leaving 8 bases between. The CDR3 contains 10 residues.

The chain is built from TRBV5-1 and TRBJ2-1; possible D gene TRBD2, 6 bases. Germline CDR1 and CDR2: SGHRS and YFSETQ. V lost 5 bases and J lost 6, with 12 bases in between. The CDR3 length is 13 residues. The DNA for the CDR3 is TGCGCCAGCAGTTTCCCCGGGGGCAATGAGCAGTTCTTC. Translated: CASSFPGGNEQFF.

This clone occurred once. J is TRBJ2-3 and V is TRBV4-2; 7 bases map to TRBD2. The CDR3 sequence is 18 residues long. J lost 6 bases, V lost 4 bases, and 19 bases had no gene match. Germline V gene data show CDR1 as LGHNA and CDR2 as YNFKEQ. In DNA form, the CDR3 reads TGTGCCAGCAGCCCAACCGCTGGCGGGAGAGGGGAGGCGGATACGCAGTATTTT. Translation gives CASSPTAGGRGEADTQYF.

The table lists this clone with a count of one. V and J are TRBV5-4 and TRBJ1-5; unclear D gene. V was shortened by 0 bases and J by 0 bases, with 7 bases between the two germline ends. Germline V lookup: CDR1 SGHNT, CDR2 YYREEE (reference sequence). This CDR3 comprises 15 residues. CDR3 region: CASSLAPDSNQPQHF. The CDR3 DNA sequence: TGTGCCAGCAGCTTGGCGCCAGATAGCAATCAGCCCCAGCATTTT.

The J gene is TRBJ2-7, the V gene TRBV5-1; tentative D call: TRBD2 (5 bases). The V and J ends lost 2 bases and 3 bases respectively, with 12 bases between them. Per the germline V gene, CDR1 is SGHRS and CDR2 is YFSETQ. The CDR3 has 14 amino acids. CDR3 nucleotide sequence: TGCGCCAGCAGCTTACGGGAACCTAACTACGAGCAGTACTTC. It specifies CASSLREPNYEQYF.

This chain links TRBV15 with TRBJ2-6; TRBD2 is a possible D gene (5 bases). The CDR3 has 17 amino acids. Trimming removed 1 base at V and 0 bases at J, with 10 bases between. Germline V gene sequence: CDR1 LNHNV, CDR2 YYDKDF (reference sequence). The CDR3 here is CATSRGTSHSGANVLTF. In DNA form, the CDR3 reads TGTGCCACCAGCAGAGGGACTTCCCACTCTGGGGCCAACGTCCTGACTTTC.

This chain connects TRBV6-5 to TRBJ1-5; D perhaps matches TRBD1 (6 bases). Trimming removed 5 bases at V and 6 bases at J, with 17 bases between. The CDR3 covers 15 residues. In germline, CDR1 is MNHEY, CDR2 SVGAGI. The CDR3 spells CASSVGGLGSQPQHF. The DNA of the CDR3 is TGTGCCAGCAGTGTGGGGGGGCTAGGTTCTCAGCCCCAGCATTTT.

This clone came up a few times. V usage is TRBV5-4 and J usage is TRBJ2-7; D not resolved. V lost 1 base, J lost 6 bases, and 14 bases lay in between. CDR1 and CDR2 from the germline V gene are SGHNT and YYREEE (reference sequence). CDR3 size: 14 residues. This CDR3 is CASSLTADIGEQYF. CDR3 coding DNA: TGTGCCAGCAGCTTGACGGCAGACATCGGCGAGCAGTACTTC.

The rearrangement uses TRBV2 and TRBJ2-2; 8 bases are a match to TRBD1. Germline V gene data show CDR1 as SNHLY and CDR2 as FYNNEI. J lost 0 bases, V lost 6 bases, and 18 bases had no gene match. There are 20 residues in the CDR3. CDR3 region: CASSFYHGSQGATNTGELFF. CDR3 in DNA: TGTGCCAGCAGCTTCTACCACGGGTCCCAGGGGGCGACGAACACCGGGGAGCTGTTTTTT.

The V call is TRBV28, the J call TRBJ2-7; 14 bases align to TRBD2. Germline V lookup: CDR1 MDHEN, CDR2 SYDVKM. Losses at the gene ends were 7 bases for V and 3 bases for J; bases not matched to a gene: 5. There are 15 residues in the CDR3. The CDR3 region has the DNA TGTGCCAGCACCGCCGGGACTAGCGGGAGCTACGAGCAGTACTTC. This sequence encodes CASTAGTSGSYEQYF.

This clone was seen a few times. V is TRBV29-1 and J is TRBJ1-1, with TRBD1 matching over 7 bases. The CDR3 spans 13 residues. Germline CDR1 and CDR2: SQVTM and ANQGSEA. The J segment lost 6 bases and the V segment lost 6 bases, leaving 10 bases of the junction unmatched. The CDR3 DNA is TGCAGCGTCATGACAGGGATAGTTCCTGAAGCTTTCTTT. Protein product: CSVMTGIVPEAFF.